The 12 T cell receptor beta chains below come from one sample, sequenced in a study of cytomegalovirus exposure and HLA in healthy donors. Only in-frame clones appear in the TCRdb table, and some are missing; sequencing was by immunoSEQ multiplex PCR. The sample yields fewer than 300,000 clones, approximately 87% seen once. The sample comprised PBMCs. The receptors stem from a woman aged 18-30 years in good health and CMV-seronegative.

The chain has TRBV28 and TRBJ2-3; D not certain. V dropped 7 bases and J dropped 0 bases, with 14 bases sitting between them. Germline V CDR1 and CDR2: MDHEN, SYDVKM. The CDR3 runs to 15 residues. CDR3 in DNA: TGTGCCAGCACCCCCTGGAGCACCAGCACAGATACGCAGTATTTT. It codes for CASTPWSTSTDTQYF. The full variable domain, with the rest looked up from reference TRBV28 and TRBJ2-3, is DVKVTQSSRYLVKRTGEKVFLECVQDMDHENMFWYRQDPGLGLRLIYFSYDVKMKEKGDIPEGYSVSREKKERFSLILESASTNQTSMYLCASTPWSTSTDTQYFGPGTRLTVL.

The chain links TRBV19 to TRBJ2-3; 7 nucleotides agree with TRBD1. From germline, CDR1 is LNHDA and CDR2 SQIVND (reference sequence). V gave up 2 bases and J gave up 7 bases; unmatched junction bases: 15. This CDR3 has 17 residues. The CDR3: CASSIMRTGLTIHTQYF. CDR3 nucleotides: TGTGCCAGTAGTATAATGCGGACAGGACTCACTATACATACGCAGTATTTT.

This sequence joins TRBV4-3 and TRBJ2-7; 9 bases align to TRBD1. Germline V lookup: CDR1 LGHNA, CDR2 YSLEER. The length of the CDR3 is 15 residues. The trim removed 3 bases at V and 6 bases at J, leaving 9 bases unmatched. CDR3 loop: CASSHGDRGTGEQYF. In DNA form, the CDR3 reads TGCGCCAGCAGCCACGGAGACAGGGGGACGGGCGAGCAGTACTTC.

V gene TRBV27 combines with J gene TRBJ2-1, with 10 bases that match TRBD2. Germline V lookup: CDR1 MNHEY, CDR2 SMNVEV (reference sequence). The CDR3 covers 16 residues. The V gene end was trimmed by 3 bases and the J gene end by 4 bases; junction bases not matched to a gene: 6. The DNA of the CDR3 is TGTGCCAGCAGTTTTTTGAGCGGGAGGGTTTACAATGAGCAGTTCTTC. Translating it yields CASSFLSGRVYNEQFF.

The gene calls are TRBV4-1 and TRBJ1-2, with TRBD1 identical over 7 bases. The CDR3 covers 15 residues. Germline trimming cut 1 base from V and 8 bases from J; bases unmatched to any gene: 10. CDR1 is MGHRA and CDR2 is YSYEKL in the germline V gene. CDR3 bases: TGCGCCAGCAGCCAAGTTTTAGGGGGCGGTGACGGCTACACCTTC. It specifies CASSQVLGGGDGYTF.

Written as DNA, the CDR3 is TGTGCCAGCAGCCCACAAGCGGGAATCTACAATGAGCAGTTCTTC. Translated, it gives CASSPQAGIYNEQFF. The J gene is TRBJ2-1, the V gene TRBV7-3, with TRBD2 matching 7 bases. Germline loops: CDR1 SGHTA, CDR2 FQGTGA. The CDR3 covers 15 residues. J gave up 3 bases and V 5 bases, and 7 bases lay outside the gene matches.

The chain employs TRBV28 and TRBJ1-6, with 8 bases aligning to TRBD1. The junction had 5 bases not matched to a gene; V was cut back by 5 bases and J by 8 bases. The germline V gene has CDR1 MDHEN and CDR2 SYDVKM. The CDR3 spans 14 residues. CDR3 in amino acids: CASSRTGWDSPLHF. Here the CDR3 DNA reads TGTGCCAGCAGTCGGACAGGGTGGGATTCACCCCTCCACTTT.

The chain is built from TRBV7-9 and TRBJ2-5; D is uncertain. The CDR3 is 14 amino acids. Germline V CDR1 and CDR2: SEHNR, FQNEAQ (reference sequence). V lost 4 bases and J lost 2, with 11 bases in between. The CDR3 spells CASSSRLGQETQYF. Here the CDR3 DNA reads TGTGCCAGCAGCTCCCGACTTGGTCAAGAGACCCAGTACTTC.

V and J are TRBV6-4 and TRBJ2-1, with TRBD2 identical over 12 bases. With 4 bases clipped from V and 7 bases from J, the junction kept 5 bases outside the gene matches. Germline V gene sequence: CDR1 MRHNA, CDR2 SNTAGT. The CDR3 is 15 residues long. The CDR3 loop reads CASSGLAGAKNEQFF. In DNA form, the CDR3 reads TGTGCCAGCAGTGGACTAGCGGGAGCCAAGAATGAGCAGTTCTTC.

The V gene is TRBV27, the J gene TRBJ2-7, with 12 bases that match TRBD2. CDR1 and CDR2 from the germline V gene are MNHEY and SMNVEV (reference sequence). The ends lost 8 bases at V and 3 bases at J; junction bases unmatched: 5. The CDR3 consists of 14 residues. The CDR3 loop is CASHRTSGIYEQYF. The CDR3 region has the DNA TGTGCCAGCCACCGGACTAGCGGGATCTACGAGCAGTACTTC.

V usage is TRBV9 and J usage is TRBJ1-2; tentatively, D is TRBD1 (6 bases). The germline V gene encodes CDR1 SGDLS and CDR2 YYNGEE. The CDR3 is made up of 15 amino acids. V lost 2 bases and J 4 bases, leaving 15 bases between the germline ends. The CDR3 coding sequence is TGTGCCAGCAGCGTGCTTCAGACAGGCGGCTATGGCTACACCTTC. Its translation: CASSVLQTGGYGYTF.

This clone has just one count. V is TRBV14 and J is TRBJ2-3; 10 positions agree with TRBD2. The length of the CDR3 is 14 residues. The germline V gene has CDR1 SGHDN and CDR2 FVKESK. V lost 4 bases, J lost 5 bases, and 3 bases stayed unmatched. CDR3 loop: CASSRLAGVDTQYF. The CDR3, as DNA: TGTGCCAGCAGCCGGCTAGCGGGAGTAGATACGCAGTATTTT.